This TCR beta chain was recorded in a study of Tregs in tolerant kidney transplant recipients (dated by TCRdb to between 2018 and 2021). Looking at the study overall: The study applied TCRbeta sequencing to find donor-specific regulatory T cells before combined kidney and bone marrow transplantation and then followed those same cells after transplant. TCRbeta repertoire sequencing was used in 3 healthy controls to compare several methods for expanding Tregs specific for an allogeneic donor.

Unstimulated Tregs (CD4+CD25+CD127-), CD4+ non-Tregs (CD4+CD25-), CD4 and CD8 cells were FACS-sorted from thawed PBMCs. Blood from healthy controls was obtained either as purchased buffy coats or from healthy volunteers. Healthy control blood was processed by Ficoll density gradient to PBMCs and cryopreserved; patient PBMCs were collected before and after transplant. For TCRbeta CDR3 sequencing, genomic DNA from the sorted cells was extracted using the QIAGEN DNeasy Blood and Tissue Kit. Through immunoSEQ, high-throughput TCRbeta CDR3 sequencing was done commercially, including PCR amplification with internal controls and bias correction. Per the authors' processing: Unique productive TCRbeta sequences were defined by CDR3 nucleotide sequence when primers matched and otherwise by CDR3 amino acid sequence together with Vbeta and Jbeta genes. To correct sorting error, sequences shared between sorted populations at a frequency ratio of 2:1 or less were removed; the rest were assigned to the higher population. A sequence was defined as donor-reactive if the sequence was expanded at least 5-fold in CFSE-low cells compared with unstimulated cells and had a frequency of at least 0.01% in CFSE-low cells. Jensen-Shannon divergence calculated on the top 100 TCRbeta sequences ranked by frequency was used to measure repertoire divergence. For any sample with multiple sequencing runs, sorting error was corrected in each run separately before the runs were pooled. TCRdb stores this immuneACCESS table with in-frame sequences only. Part of the clones is absent; in the studies checked, under half of the shortfall reflects unresolved V genes, and no reason is known for the rest. That table is the source of V, J and clone size, and D and trimming were worked out from the DNA. The sample has hundreds of thousands of clones on record, approximately 84% of them singletons. The ten largest make up around 0.61% of the sample.

From a lookup of the germline V gene, CDR1 and CDR2 are SNHLY and FYNNEI. CDR3 length: 14 amino acids, cysteine to phenylalanine. Solely the CDR3 DNA is kept, with 42 bases framed from the first base. Trimming costs V 3 bases and J 4 bases, and their ends lie 12 bases apart. For this clone: This receptor's antigen is unknown. Base-call qualities are not available, and no considerably larger clone is one nucleotide away.

Summary of the overall study and its limitations: The most biologically relevant and donor-specific TCRbeta repertoire appeared to be identified by expanding Tregs with activated donor B cells. Because the study included only a small number of patients, the results must be confirmed in larger populations and under other immunosuppression protocols. Although technical replication error seemed to be minimal, the question of biological reproducibility was not addressed directly.

The sequencing input was CD4+ T cells from blood. The chain employs TRBV2 and TRBJ1-2; tentative D gene TRBD1, with 6 bases matching. This clonotype was obtained from a human donor in good health. The nucleotide sequence reads TGTGCCAGCAGTGATAGACAGGTCCTCTATGGCTACACCTTC. It translates to CASSDRQVLYGYTF.